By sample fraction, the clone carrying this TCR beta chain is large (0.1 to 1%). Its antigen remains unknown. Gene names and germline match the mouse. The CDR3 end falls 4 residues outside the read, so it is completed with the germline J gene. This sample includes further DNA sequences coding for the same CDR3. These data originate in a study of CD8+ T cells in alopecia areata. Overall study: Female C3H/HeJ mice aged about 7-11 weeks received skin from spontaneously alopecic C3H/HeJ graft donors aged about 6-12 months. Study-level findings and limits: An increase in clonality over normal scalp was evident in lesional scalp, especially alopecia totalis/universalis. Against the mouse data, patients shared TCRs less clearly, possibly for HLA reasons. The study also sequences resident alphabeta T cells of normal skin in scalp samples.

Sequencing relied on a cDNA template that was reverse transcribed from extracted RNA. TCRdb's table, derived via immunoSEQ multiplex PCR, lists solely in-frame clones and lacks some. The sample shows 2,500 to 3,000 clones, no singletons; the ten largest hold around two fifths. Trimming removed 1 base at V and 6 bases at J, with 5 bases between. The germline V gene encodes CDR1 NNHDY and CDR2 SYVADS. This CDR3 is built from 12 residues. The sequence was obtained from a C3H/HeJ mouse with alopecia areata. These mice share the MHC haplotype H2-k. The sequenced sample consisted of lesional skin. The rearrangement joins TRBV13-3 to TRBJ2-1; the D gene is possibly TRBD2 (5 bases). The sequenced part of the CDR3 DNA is TGTGCCAGCAGTGATCTGGGTGCT. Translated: CASSDLGA. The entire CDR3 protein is CASSDLGAEQFF.